These T cell receptor beta chains were read from a single sample in a study of patients and donors after allogeneic stem cell transplantation. One entry per CDR3 protein results from TCRdb running MiXCR on the RT-PCR reads. The sample has about 230,000 distinct CDR3 sequences; over 12% are singletons. Sequencing was performed on blood, either unsorted or a sorted T cell fraction (not recorded which). The receptors come from a human donor who was either an allogeneic HSCT recipient or a stem cell or donor lymphocyte infusion donor (not recorded which). It is not recorded whose cells these are; they may come from a transplant donor. Each CDR3 is given with its conserved first and last residue. D genes are given only for firm matches. A row's size may be missing; if present it is once, few, many or a size class.

J gene,clone size,V gene,D gene,CDR3 protein,CDR3 DNA
TRBJ1-4,many,TRBV7-3,-,CASSPGGGAGEKLFF,TGTGCCAGCAGCCCTGGCGGGGGCGCAGGTGAAAAACTGTTTTTT
TRBJ1-4,few,TRBV6-1,-,CASRAGGLGEKLFF,TGTGCCAGCAGAGCGGGGGGGCTTGGTGAAAAACTGTTTTTT
TRBJ2-3,few,TRBV11-1,TRBD2,CASSSRTSGVSLITDTQYF,TGTGCCAGCAGCTCTAGGACTAGCGGGGTCTCCCTAATCACAGATACGCAGTATTTT
TRBJ1-1,-,TRBV28,-,CASISRYTEAFF,TGTGCCAGCATAAGTAGGTACACTGAAGCTTTCTTT
TRBJ2-1,few,TRBV12-3/TRBV12-4,-,CASSLEGGGLIPNEQFF,TGTGCCAGCAGTTTAGAGGGGGGGGGCCTCATCCCCAATGAGCAGTTCTTC
TRBJ1-1,few,TRBV6-2/TRBV6-3,-,CASSPPRGTEAFF,TGTGCCAGCAGCCCCCCCCGGGGAACTGAAGCTTTCTTT
TRBJ2-2,many,TRBV7-7,-,CASSSNRGGELFF,TGTGCTAGCAGCAGTAACAGAGGCGGGGAGCTGTTTTTT
TRBJ2-2,few,TRBV19,-,CASSTTRGTGELFF,TGTGCCAGTAGTACGACCAGGGGCACCGGGGAGCTGTTTTTT
TRBJ1-3,few,TRBV29-1,TRBD1,CSVSDRTSSGNTIYF,TGCAGCGTTTCGGACAGGACGAGCTCTGGAAACACCATATATTTT
TRBJ1-5,-,TRBV6-1,TRBD1,CASRKGQVIDQPQHF,TGTGCCAGCAGGAAAGGACAGGTCATTGATCAGCCCCAGCATTTT
TRBJ1-1,many,TRBV29-1,-,CSVHRAPNTEAFF,TGCAGCGTCCACAGGGCTCCGAACACTGAAGCTTTCTTT
TRBJ1-1,-,TRBV20-1,-,CSANPAGGGEAFF,TGCAGTGCTAACCCTGCGGGGGGAGGTGAAGCTTTCTTT
TRBJ2-2,-,TRBV3-1,-,CASSPIAGELFF,TGTGCCAGCAGCCCTATAGCGGGGGAGCTGTTTTTT
TRBJ2-7,few,TRBV6-1,TRBD1,CASREGGKYEQYF,TGTGCCAGCAGGGAAGGGGGCAAGTACGAGCAGTACTTC
TRBJ2-3,few,TRBV5-1,-,CASSLPDTDTQYF,TGCGCCAGCAGCTTGCCCGACACAGATACGCAGTATTTT
TRBJ2-1,-,TRBV2,-,CASAEDSYNEQFF,TGTGCCAGCGCCGAGGACTCCTACAATGAGCAGTTCTTC
TRBJ1-1,-,TRBV18,-,CASSPPSGEGGTEAFF,TGTGCCAGCTCACCACCGAGCGGGGAGGGCGGCACTGAAGCTTTCTTT
TRBJ2-7,few,TRBV7-2,-,CASSRIRDTRYEQYF,TGTGCCAGCAGCAGGATCCGGGACACAAGGTACGAGCAGTACTTC
TRBJ2-6,-,TRBV5-1,-,CASSGTTGRTGANVLTF,TGCGCCAGCAGCGGAACCACAGGTAGAACTGGGGCCAACGTCCTGACTTTC
TRBJ1-1,many,TRBV18,-,CASSPLGQNTEAFF,TGTGCCAGCAGTCCCCTGGGACAGAACACTGAAGCTTTCTTT
TRBJ2-7,few,TRBV20-1,TRBD2,CSARDRGRGASYEQYF,TGCAGTGCTAGAGATCGGGGGCGGGGGGCGTCCTACGAGCAGTACTTC
TRBJ1-5,few,TRBV29-1,TRBD1,CSVAPGTGSNQPQHF,TGCAGCGTAGCCCCGGGGACAGGGAGCAATCAGCCCCAGCATTTT
TRBJ1-5,many,TRBV20-1,-,CSARRGSQGNQPQHF,TGCAGTGCTAGGCGAGGGAGCCAAGGCAATCAGCCCCAGCATTTT
TRBJ1-3,few,TRBV27,-,CASSIIPPTAYSGNTIYF,TGTGCCAGCAGTATAATCCCACCGACAGCTTACTCTGGAAACACCATATATTTT
TRBJ1-5,many,TRBV12-3/TRBV12-4,-,CASSLRGYGNQPQHF,TGTGCCAGCAGTTTAAGGGGGTACGGCAATCAGCCCCAGCATTTT
TRBJ2-3,-,TRBV20-1,TRBD2,CSADLDSGRGDTQYF,TGCAGTGCTGACCTAGATAGCGGGAGGGGAGATACGCAGTATTTT
TRBJ1-1,-,TRBV5-1,-,CASRAAGAGREAFF,TGCGCCAGCAGGGCGGCCGGGGCCGGGCGTGAAGCTTTCTTT
TRBJ2-3,-,TRBV12-3/TRBV12-4,-,CASSFGTVTDTQYF,TGTGCCAGCAGTTTCGGGACGGTTACGGATACGCAGTATTTT
TRBJ2-5,-,TRBV20-1,-,CSARPPRQGGTQYF,TGCAGTGCTAGACCCCCTCGACAGGGAGGGACCCAGTACTTC
TRBJ2-1,-,TRBV11-2,TRBD2,CASSLGGLAVNYNEQFF,TGTGCCAGCAGCTTAGGGGGACTAGCGGTGAACTACAATGAGCAGTTCTTC
TRBJ2-7,-,TRBV7-2,-,CASSRRALFYEQYF,TGTGCCAGCAGCCGCCGGGCGCTTTTCTACGAGCAGTACTTC
TRBJ1-5,many,TRBV12-3/TRBV12-4,TRBD1,CASSSDRGGNQPQHF,TGTGCCAGCAGTTCTGACAGGGGTGGCAATCAGCCCCAGCATTTT
TRBJ1-2,few,TRBV15,-,CATSRDGTNLGYGYTF,TGTGCCACCAGCAGAGATGGTACGAATCTCGGTTATGGCTACACCTTC
TRBJ1-1,few,TRBV5-1,-,CASSLGTAENTEAFF,TGCGCCAGCAGCTTGGGGACGGCCGAGAACACTGAAGCTTTCTTT
TRBJ2-7,many,TRBV5-1,TRBD2,CASSLDAGGWYEQYF,TGCGCCAGCAGCTTGGATGCGGGAGGTTGGTACGAGCAGTACTTC
TRBJ2-1,many,TRBV4-1,TRBD2,CASSQDLLASGGASAYNEQFF,TGCGCCAGCAGCCAAGATCTTCTGGCAAGCGGGGGCGCCTCCGCCTACAATGAGCAGTTCTTC
TRBJ2-6,few,TRBV12-3/TRBV12-4,-,CASRHGRLSGANVLTF,TGTGCCAGCAGGCATGGACGGCTCTCTGGGGCCAACGTCCTGACTTTC
TRBJ2-7,many,TRBV6-2/TRBV6-3,-,CASSYRMVEQYF,TGTGCCAGCAGTTACCGTATGGTCGAGCAGTACTTC
TRBJ2-3,few,TRBV29-1,-,CSVEGGPLGATDTQYF,TGCAGCGTTGAAGGCGGTCCTTTGGGGGCCACAGATACGCAGTATTTT
TRBJ2-6,many,TRBV5-1,TRBD1,CASSLEGPTGLGANVLTF,TGCGCCAGCAGCTTGGAAGGGCCGACAGGGCTTGGGGCCAACGTCCTGACTTTC
TRBJ2-3,few,TRBV20-1,-,CSASVSQGGSYTQYF,TGCAGTGCTTCAGTCTCCCAGGGCGGATCATATACGCAGTATTTT
TRBJ2-1,many,TRBV11-3,-,CASSPVVRGRTDNEQFF,TGTGCCAGCAGCCCAGTGGTAAGGGGCCGTACTGACAATGAGCAGTTCTTC
TRBJ1-4,-,TRBV5-1,-,CASRRGEGEKLFF,TGCGCCAGCAGAAGGGGAGAGGGTGAAAAACTGTTTTTT
TRBJ2-3,many,TRBV12-3/TRBV12-4,TRBD1,CASSFGGTGGSTQYF,TGTGCCAGCAGTTTCGGCGGGACAGGGGGCTCCACGCAGTATTTT
TRBJ2-2,few,TRBV6-1,TRBD1,CASSHRTGGGTGELFF,TGTGCCAGCAGTCACCGGACAGGGGGCGGCACCGGGGAGCTGTTTTTT
TRBJ2-2,-,TRBV6-6,-,CASSGRATGELFF,TGTGCCAGCAGTGGCCGGGCGACCGGGGAGCTGTTTTTT
TRBJ1-2,many,TRBV5-8,TRBD1,CASSRTGYNYGYTF,TGTGCCAGCAGCCGGACAGGGTACAACTATGGCTACACCTTC